Here is one T cell receptor (beta chain) with its context. The target of this receptor is not known. There are no base qualities to consult, and no much larger clone falls within one base. The immunoSEQ Assay, a bias-controlled multiplex PCR, was used to amplify TCRbeta CDR3 regions from genomic DNA. From the authors' description of their analysis: The number of nucleated cells in each sample was estimated from the amplification of reference gene primers within the assay. To quantify the absolute abundance of each unique TCRbeta CDR3 rearrangement, sequence reads were collapsed and filtered. For each sample, productive Simpson clonality was calculated by taking the square root of Simpson's diversity index across productive rearrangements. This immuneACCESS table, as held by TCRdb, lists in-frame sequences with V and J called but not all clones. Of the missing ones, under half trace to an unresolved V gene in checked studies; the others have no known cause. V and J calls and clone size are as listed in that table; D and trimming were resolved from the DNA. The table for this sample lists some 200,000 clones; approximately 80% of them were counted only once. Jointly, the top ten make up more than 9% of the sample.

Each collaborating institution followed its own protocols to collect whole blood in K2EDTA tubes. For TCRbeta analysis, collaborators shipped samples as frozen whole blood, isolated PBMCs, or DNA extracted from either of those sample types. The sample originates from a study of blood T cell repertoires in COVID-19 (dated by TCRdb to about 2020). Broadly, across the study: The collaborator samples originated in the United States, Italy and Spain and spanned the acute and convalescent phases of COVID-19. The prospective study material was composed of cDNA or gDNA derived from T cells, B-cell-depleted T cells, or PBMCs. The dataset comprised deeply sampled blood TCRbeta repertoires from subjects exposed to, actively infected with, or recovered from COVID-19. The repertoires were made available in a free public database intended to serve as a resource for research on the immune response to SARS-CoV-2. The samples were drawn from two sources: the first 160 participants of the ongoing ImmuneRACE study, and 1,000 to 1,500 subjects contributed by 6 global collaborators. The sample metadata nearly always contained a de-identified subject ID, COVID-19 status, age in years and sex. Where available, HLA class I and class II types were obtained from metadata supplied by the sample provider rather than from assay-based typing.

Study-level results and caveats: The quantity of clinical and demographic metadata differed by source and by participant and was supplied without curation.

The clonotype originates from a woman at least 80 years old with acute or convalescent COVID-19. The sample taken for sequencing was peripheral blood.

Read as DNA, the sequence is TGTGCCACCGGGTACCTGAGGGACACTGAAGCTTTCTTT. It is translated as CATGYLRDTEAFF. This receptor chain uses TRBV15 and TRBJ1-1; too little of a D gene remains to name it. Spanning cysteine to phenylalanine, the CDR3 consists of 13 amino acids. Only CDR3 DNA remains: 39 bases, in frame from the first base. CDR1 is given as LNHNV and CDR2 as YYDKDF, both from the germline V gene (reference sequence). Deletion took 8 bases off V and 3 bases off J, with a span of 13 bases between the germline ends.